A single sample is the source of the 18 T cell receptor beta chains below, sequenced in a study of T cells after yellow fever vaccination. TCRdb reprocessed the 5' RACE reads with MiXCR, giving one entry per CDR3 protein. The repertoire holds 300,000 to 350,000 distinct CDR3 sequences, with 7% to 10% as singletons. The specimen comprised PBMCs, sampled roughly 46 days after the first yellow fever vaccination. The receptors stem from a man younger than 35 who received the YFV17D yellow fever vaccine.

This clonotype was counted only a few times. The V gene is TRBV5-1, the J gene TRBJ2-5, with D perhaps assigned TRBD1 or TRBD2 (5 bases each). In germline, CDR1 is SGHRS, CDR2 YFSETQ. Trimming pared 0 bases from V and 4 bases from J, leaving 13 bases between. CDR3 length: 15 residues. The CDR3 sequence: CASSLAATGLETQYF. CDR3 nucleotide sequence: TGCGCCAGCAGCTTGGCCGCAACGGGGCTAGAGACCCAGTACTTC.

This clonotype was detected a few times. The CDR3 DNA sequence: TGTGCCAGCAGCTTACCAGCAGGAGGGACAGATACGCAGTATTTT. It yields the protein CASSLPAGGTDTQYF. This sequence joins TRBV7-2 and TRBJ2-3, with D possibly being TRBD2 (6 bases). Germline CDR1 reads SGHTA; CDR2 reads FQGNSA. This CDR3 has 15 amino acids. V lost 2 bases and J 3 bases, leaving 12 bases between the germline ends.

The rearrangement joins TRBV29-1 to TRBJ2-3; 7 nucleotides line up with TRBD1. The CDR3 is made up of 13 amino acids. The V and J ends lost 7 bases and 2 bases, in that order; junction bases with no gene match: 6. In germline, CDR1 is SQVTM, CDR2 ANQGSEA. The CDR3 loop reads CSARTGFTDTQYF. In nucleotides, the CDR3 is TGCAGCGCTCGGACAGGATTCACAGATACGCAGTATTTT.

The table lists this clonotype with a few counts. The CDR3 reads CSAIRDTQYF. Here the CDR3 DNA reads TGCAGTGCTATTAGAGATACGCAGTATTTT. The rearrangement uses TRBV20-1 and TRBJ2-3; D unclear. The CDR3 is 10 amino acids. Trimming pared 4 bases from V and 5 bases from J, leaving 4 bases between. Germline CDR1 and CDR2: DFQATT and SNEGSKA (reference sequence).

V gene TRBV29-1 combines with J gene TRBJ2-1, with TRBD2 as a possible D gene (6 bases). Germline V gene data show CDR1 as SQVTM and CDR2 as ANQGSEA. The CDR3 contains 16 residues. The V end lost 6 bases, the J end lost 0 bases, and 18 bases lay between the germline ends. The CDR3 DNA is TGCAGCGTGGAGGGCATTTTGCAGAGCTCCTACAATGAGCAGTTCTTC. Protein product: CSVEGILQSSYNEQFF.

This clonotype was observed a few times. V gene TRBV6-1 combines with J gene TRBJ1-5; no clear D. Trimming cost V 6 bases and J 0 bases, with 12 bases left between them. This CDR3 has 15 residues. Germline CDR1 reads MNHNS; CDR2 reads SASEGT. In nucleotides, the CDR3 is TGTGCCAGCAGCCGAGGGTGGAGTAGCAATCAGCCCCAGCATTTT. It codes for CASSRGWSSNQPQHF.

This clonotype was observed a handful of times. The J gene is TRBJ1-2, the V gene TRBV29-1; 7 positions match TRBD1. Per germline, CDR1 SQVTM and CDR2 ANQGSEA. CDR3 size: 14 residues. Trimming removed 4 bases from V and 4 bases from J; junction bases left unmatched: 9. The DNA of the CDR3 is TGCAGCGTTGGTTTTGGACAGGCAGCCTATGGCTACACCTTC. As protein: CSVGFGQAAYGYTF.

This clonotype turned up a few times. In DNA, the CDR3 is TGTGCCAGCAGTTACGAGGGGCAGAGGACTGGCTACACCTTC. Amino acids: CASSYEGQRTGYTF. The V gene is TRBV6-5, the J gene TRBJ1-2, with a weak D call TRBD1 (5 bases). Germline loops: CDR1 MNHEY, CDR2 SVGAGI. The CDR3 spans 14 residues. V gave up 2 bases and J gave up 7 bases, with 14 bases separating them.

This clonotype was counted between two and nine times. The gene calls are TRBV5-1 and TRBJ2-7, with 7 bases lining up with TRBD1. CDR1 SGHRS and CDR2 YFSETQ come from the germline V gene. The CDR3 is 13 residues long. Trimming took 7 bases from V and 2 from J; bases not matched to a gene: 6. This CDR3 reads CASRRDSTYEQYV. The DNA for the CDR3 is TGCGCCAGCCGCCGGGACAGCACCTACGAGCAGTACGTC.

In its sample, this clonotype was seen a few times. This sequence joins TRBV12-5 and TRBJ1-4; possibly TRBD1 for D (5 bases). This CDR3 is built from 14 residues. V lost 5 bases, J lost 7 bases, and 14 bases lay in between. The germline gives CDR1 LGHNT, CDR2 FRNRAP. CDR3 sequence: CASGPHGGSEKLFF. DNA of the CDR3: TGTGCTAGTGGTCCACACGGGGGTAGTGAAAAACTGTTTTTT.

A few counts support this clonotype. J is TRBJ1-2 and V is TRBV29-1, with TRBD1 as a possible D gene (6 bases). CDR3 length: 13 amino acids. V lost 8 bases to trimming and J lost 4 bases, with 17 bases between them. Germline assignment: CDR1 SQVTM and CDR2 ANQGSEA. The chain's CDR3 is CSLGEGDTYGYTF. As DNA, the CDR3 is TGCAGCCTAGGTGAGGGGGACACCTATGGCTACACCTTC.

The genes are TRBV5-1 and TRBJ2-7; 10 nucleotides line up with TRBD2. J gave up 2 bases and V 6 bases, and 5 bases lay outside the gene matches. The CDR3 totals 14 residues. From germline, CDR1 is SGHRS and CDR2 YFSETQ. CDR3 sequence reads: CASTTSGATYEQYF. The CDR3 DNA follows: TGCGCCAGCACAACTAGCGGGGCCACCTACGAGCAGTACTTC.

The chain recombines TRBV5-4 with TRBJ2-1; D perhaps matches TRBD1 (6 bases). The V end was cut by 0 bases, the J end by 5 bases, with 12 bases between. Germline CDR1 and CDR2: SGHNT and YYREEE (reference sequence). This CDR3 is 15 amino acids long. In nucleotides, the CDR3 is TGTGCCAGCAGCTTGGACCTCCGGACAGACAATGAGCAGTTCTTC. It codes for CASSLDLRTDNEQFF.

This clonotype has more than one count but fewer than ten. The chain is built from TRBV20-1 and TRBJ1-4, with D tentatively TRBD1 (6 bases). The CDR3 has 14 amino acids. Germline CDR1 is DFQATT and CDR2 is SNEGSKA (reference sequence). V dropped 3 bases and J dropped 2 bases, with 10 bases sitting between them. CDR3 bases: TGCAGTGCTAGGGCCACAGGGACTAATGAAAAACTGTTTTTT. It translates to CSARATGTNEKLFF.

This clonotype showed up just a few times. The rearrangement uses TRBV29-1 and TRBJ1-6; the D is unclear. This CDR3 has 13 amino acids. Trimming took 4 bases from V and 6 from J, leaving 10 bases between them. Per the germline V gene, CDR1 is SQVTM and CDR2 is ANQGSEA. The CDR3 sequence: CSVGTDFNSPLHF. The CDR3 nucleotides are TGCAGCGTTGGAACAGATTTTAATTCACCCCTCCACTTT.

The CDR3 DNA sequence: TGTGCCAGCAGCTCGACAGGATGGGTTGAAGCTTTCTTT. This sequence encodes CASSSTGWVEAFF. The rearrangement links TRBV7-9 to TRBJ1-1, with TRBD1 as a possible D gene (6 bases). CDR3 length equals 13 residues. Germline assignment: CDR1 SEHNR and CDR2 FQNEAQ (reference sequence). V dropped 4 bases and J dropped 7 bases, with 13 bases sitting between them.

This clonotype was seen ten or more times. This chain uses TRBV7-9 with TRBJ2-5; D might be TRBD1 (6 bases). V gave up 5 bases and J gave up 5 bases, with 12 bases separating them. The CDR3 covers 13 residues. CDR1 is SEHNR, CDR2 FQNEAQ, per germline (reference sequence). The CDR3 DNA reads TGTGCCAGCAGCCCAGGGGTCCGGGAGACCCAGTACTTC. As protein: CASSPGVRETQYF.

This chain joins TRBV7-2 and TRBJ1-2; D is possibly TRBD1 (6 bases). V was clipped by 5 bases and J by 7 bases, with 14 bases between them. Germline V gives CDR1 SGHTA, CDR2 FQGNSA. The CDR3 length is 13 residues. The DNA of the CDR3 is TGTGCCAGCAGCCCTCGGGGGCGACGTGGCTACACCTTC. It is translated as CASSPRGRRGYTF.